One sample yielded the 15 T cell receptor beta chains listed below, sequenced in a study of shared clonotypes between healthy human individuals. Clones were sequenced by immunoSEQ multiplex PCR, and TCRdb holds only the in-frame ones, with some missing. The sample shows around 700,000 clones, more than 70% of them seen only once. Material for sequencing was memory CD4+ T cells sorted from blood. The subset: CD45RA-negative fraction. These receptors originate from a woman aged 30 to 39 in good health.

The chain carries TRBV5-1 and TRBJ1-1, with D hard to call. This CDR3 is built from 14 residues. Trimming removed 2 bases from V and 3 bases from J, with 11 bases in between. CDR1 and CDR2 from the germline V gene are SGHRS and YFSETQ. The CDR3 sequence: CASSFRLDDTEAFF. CDR3 sequence (DNA): TGCGCCAGCAGCTTCCGCTTGGACGACACTGAAGCTTTCTTT.

This CDR3 is CASSLAGPNQPQHF. Written as DNA, the CDR3 is TGTGCCAGCAGCTTAGCCGGCCCCAATCAGCCCCAGCATTTT. This rearrangement joins TRBV7-2 to TRBJ1-5; no firm D call. The CDR3 spans 14 residues. Trimming pared 0 bases from V and 3 bases from J, leaving 6 bases between. CDR1 and CDR2 from the germline V gene are SGHTA and FQGNSA.

This chain connects TRBV20-1 to TRBJ1-2; tentative D call: TRBD1 (5 bases). The germline V gene encodes CDR1 DFQATT and CDR2 SNEGSKA (reference sequence). Trimming shortened V by 6 bases and J by 12 bases, and 14 bases separated the two germline ends. There are 10 residues in the CDR3. The CDR3 spells CSARDRSHTF. The CDR3 bases are TGCAGTGCCAGGGACCGTAGCCACACCTTC.

CDR3: CASSPDSLYEQYF. For the CDR3, the DNA is TGTGCCAGCAGTCCAGATAGCCTCTACGAGCAGTACTTC. The chain links TRBV7-9 to TRBJ2-7; D is unresolved. Trimming removed 6 bases at V and 3 bases at J, with 12 bases between. The CDR3 covers 13 residues. Germline CDR1 and CDR2: SEHNR and FQNEAQ (reference sequence).

The rearrangement joins TRBV6-5 to TRBJ1-5, with D possibly TRBD1 on 6 matching bases. V dropped 6 bases and J dropped 4 bases, with 10 bases sitting between them. The CDR3 covers 13 residues. In germline, CDR1 is MNHEY, CDR2 SVGAGI. CDR3 residues: CASRLDSNQPQHF. The CDR3 DNA sequence: TGTGCCAGCAGGTTGGACAGTAATCAGCCCCAGCATTTT.

This clone was recorded a few times. V and J are TRBV1 and TRBJ2-1; the table names TRBD2, a call not compared with the DNA. TRBV1 is recorded as a pseudogene. This CDR3 contains 12 residues. CDR3: CTGGVGYNEQFF. As DNA, the CDR3 is TGCACCGGTGGAGTCGGATACAATGAGCAGTTCTTC.

V usage is TRBV11-2 and J usage is TRBJ1-2, with D uncertain. Trimming shortened V by 5 bases and J by 1 base, and 11 bases separated the two germline ends. CDR3 length equals 14 residues. From germline, CDR1 is SGHAT and CDR2 FQNNGV. The CDR3 sequence: CASSPQRDNYGYTF. CDR3 coding DNA: TGTGCCAGCAGCCCACAGAGGGATAACTATGGCTACACCTTC.

This clone was counted between two and nine times. The gene calls are TRBV6-1 and TRBJ1-1, with TRBD1 as a possible D gene (6 bases). Germline CDR1 and CDR2: MNHNS and SASEGT. The CDR3 extends over 15 amino acids. The germline V and J ends were trimmed by 3 bases and 1 base, with 12 bases remaining between them. This chain's CDR3 is CASSDLGQPNTEAFF. CDR3 nucleotides: TGTGCCAGCAGTGACTTAGGACAGCCGAACACTGAAGCTTTCTTT.

This clone was detected a few times. The genes are TRBV29-1 and TRBJ1-1, with TRBD1 matching over 7 bases. The CDR3 consists of 11 residues. V lost 7 bases and J lost 8; bases outside the gene matches: 7. CDR1 and CDR2 (germline): SQVTM, ANQGSEA. The CDR3 is CSARQGKEAFF. In DNA, the CDR3 is TGCAGCGCCCGACAGGGCAAAGAAGCTTTCTTT.

This sequence joins TRBV28 and TRBJ2-3; D possibly corresponds to TRBD2 (5 bases). The CDR3 extends over 14 amino acids. Germline CDR1 MDHEN, CDR2 SYDVKM. V was shortened by 3 bases and J by 4 bases, with 11 bases between the two germline ends. This chain's CDR3 is CASSFYLAPDTQYF. CDR3 in DNA: TGTGCCAGCAGTTTCTATCTAGCCCCAGATACGCAGTATTTT. Filled out from reference TRBV28 and TRBJ2-3, the complete variable domain reads DVKVTQSSRYLVKRTGEKVFLECVQDMDHENMFWYRQDPGLGLRLIYFSYDVKMKEKGDIPEGYSVSREKKERFSLILESASTNQTSMYLCASSFYLAPDTQYFGPGTRLTVL.

The V and J genes are TRBV5-1 and TRBJ2-3; D uncertain. Per the germline V gene, CDR1 is SGHRS and CDR2 is YFSETQ. The V gene lost 0 bases and the J gene lost 6 bases, with 14 bases spanning the gap. This CDR3 is 15 amino acids long. DNA for the CDR3: TGCGCCAGCAGCTTGGGAGCCCCCGGTGGGGATACGCAGTATTTT. Amino acid sequence: CASSLGAPGGDTQYF.

The V call is TRBV2, the J call TRBJ2-7; TRBD1 aligns across 9 bases. This CDR3 region has 14 residues. Germline-derived CDR1 and CDR2 are SNHLY and FYNNEI. The J segment lost 3 bases and the V segment lost 5 bases, leaving 5 bases of the junction unmatched. The CDR3 DNA follows: TGTGCCAGCAGTACACAGGGACAGGGCTACGAGCAGTACTTC. Amino acid sequence: CASSTQGQGYEQYF.

The chain recombines TRBV28 with TRBJ1-5, with 10 bases lining up with TRBD1. The CDR3 runs 15 residues. Germline loops: CDR1 MDHEN, CDR2 SYDVKM. V lost 6 bases, J lost 4 bases, and 6 bases stayed unmatched. The CDR3 bases are TGTGCCAGCAGGAGGACAGGGGGGACGAATCAGCCCCAGCATTTT. Residues: CASRRTGGTNQPQHF.

The rearrangement links TRBV2 to TRBJ2-3; 13 nucleotides match TRBD2. CDR3 length: 15 residues. Unmatched junction bases numbered 6, after V lost 8 bases and J lost 4 bases. CDR1 and CDR2 from the germline V gene are SNHLY and FYNNEI. In nucleotides, the CDR3 is TGTGCCAGCGAAGGACTAGCGGGAGCCCCAGATACGCAGTATTTT. Amino acids: CASEGLAGAPDTQYF.

The rearrangement joins TRBV28 to TRBJ1-4, with D possibly TRBD1 on 6 matching bases. Trimming left V 1 base short and J 2 bases short, with 8 bases between. Germline CDR1 MDHEN, CDR2 SYDVKM. CDR3 length: 15 amino acids. This chain's CDR3 is CASSLSGGTNEKLFF. The CDR3 DNA sequence: TGTGCCAGCAGTTTATCGGGGGGCACTAATGAAAAACTGTTTTTT.